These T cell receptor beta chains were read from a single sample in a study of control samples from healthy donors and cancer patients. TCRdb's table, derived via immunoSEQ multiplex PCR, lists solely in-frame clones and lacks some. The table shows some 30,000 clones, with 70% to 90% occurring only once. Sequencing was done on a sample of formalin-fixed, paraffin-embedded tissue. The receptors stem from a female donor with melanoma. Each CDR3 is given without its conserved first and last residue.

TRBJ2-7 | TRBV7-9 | ASSSGLAYEQY
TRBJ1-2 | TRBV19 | ASSIPQVGGYT
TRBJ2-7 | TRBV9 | ASSVAPTGEMTYEQY
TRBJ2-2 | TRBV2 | ASSGTGRELF
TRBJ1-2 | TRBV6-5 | AGNQGGNYGYT
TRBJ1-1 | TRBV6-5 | ASSSGGDTEAF
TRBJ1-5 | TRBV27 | ASWDRHSNQPQH
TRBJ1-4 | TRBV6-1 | ASSESWGNEKLF
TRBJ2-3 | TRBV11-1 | ASSEDRDTQY
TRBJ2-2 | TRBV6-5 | ASSETFTGELF
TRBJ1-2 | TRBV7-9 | ASSLVSYT
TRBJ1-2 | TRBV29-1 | SVGTGRLEGYT
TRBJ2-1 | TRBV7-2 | ASSQPNEQF
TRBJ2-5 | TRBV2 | ASNREWGTQY
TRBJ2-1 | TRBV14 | ASTPLGQVHEQF
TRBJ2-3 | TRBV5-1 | ASSLATTDTQY
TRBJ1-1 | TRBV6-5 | ASRWGLGTEAF
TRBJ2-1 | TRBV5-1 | ASSLSYGTEVNEQF
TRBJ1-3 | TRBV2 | ASSMGQGHANTIY
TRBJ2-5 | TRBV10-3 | AISYQGAETQY
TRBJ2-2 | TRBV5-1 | ASSFFSGTGELF
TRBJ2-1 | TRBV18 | ASSPPLGRGSSYNEQF
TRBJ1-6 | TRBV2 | ASSNRGLSWSPLH
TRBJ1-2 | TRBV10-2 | ASSEGIRTEHYGYT
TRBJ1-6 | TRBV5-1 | ASSGYDSPLH